Listed here is a single T cell receptor (beta chain). Antigen: not known. Reverse transcribing all isolated RNA meant expressed TCRB transcripts were sequenced. TCRdb's table, derived via immunoSEQ multiplex PCR, lists solely in-frame clones and lacks some. In the table there are around 240,000 clones, around 16% of which are singletons. This sample stems from a study of beta chain features in type 1 diabetes. Study conclusions and caveats: Shorter TCRB CDR3s, moderately but significantly so, were found in Type 1 diabetes patients in all four CD4+ subsets.

The ends were cut back, 2 bases at V and 3 bases at J, with 10 bases in the middle. Germline lookup yields CDR1 SQVTM and CDR2 ANQGSEA. The length of the CDR3 is 13 residues. The sample was naive CD4+ T cells from blood. The chain couples TRBV29-1 to TRBJ1-1; D unclear. This receptor was taken from a young man with type 1 diabetes. The CDR3: CSVETSKDTEAFF. The CDR3 bases are TGCAGCGTTGAAACCAGTAAGGACACTGAAGCTTTCTTT.